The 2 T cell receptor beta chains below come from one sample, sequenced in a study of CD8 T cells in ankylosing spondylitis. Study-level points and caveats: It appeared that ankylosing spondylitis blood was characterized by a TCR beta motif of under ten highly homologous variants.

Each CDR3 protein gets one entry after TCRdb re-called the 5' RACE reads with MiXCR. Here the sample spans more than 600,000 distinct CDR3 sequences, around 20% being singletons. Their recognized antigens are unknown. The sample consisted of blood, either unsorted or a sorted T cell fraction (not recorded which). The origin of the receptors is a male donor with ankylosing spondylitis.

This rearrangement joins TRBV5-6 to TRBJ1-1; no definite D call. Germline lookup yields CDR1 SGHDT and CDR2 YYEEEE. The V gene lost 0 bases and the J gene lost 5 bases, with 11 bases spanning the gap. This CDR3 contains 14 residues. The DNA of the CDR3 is TGTGCCAGCAGCTTGGGGAGTTCGAGGACTGAAGCTTTCTTT. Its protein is CASSLGSSRTEAFF.

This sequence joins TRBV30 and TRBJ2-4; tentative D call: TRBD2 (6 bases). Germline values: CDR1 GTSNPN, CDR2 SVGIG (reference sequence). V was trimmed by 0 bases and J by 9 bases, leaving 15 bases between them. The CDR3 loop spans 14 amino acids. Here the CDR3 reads CAWSVIEPGGIQYF. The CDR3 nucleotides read TGTGCCTGGAGTGTGATAGAACCCGGGGGCATTCAGTACTTC.